This TCR beta chain was sequenced for a study of molecular identifiers for immune sequencing clone quantification. Study-level results: Effector cells kept over 98% of their molecules in clones above 20 RNA copies, while naive cells kept under 1% there.

CDR3 length: 15 amino acids. Germline V gene lookup returns CDR1 SQVTM and CDR2 ANQGSEA. V was trimmed by 0 bases and J by 2 bases, leaving 13 bases between them. A CD8+CD4-CCR7+CD45RA+ gate was used to sort naive CD8 T cells. TCRdb called the PCR reads again in MiXCR, with one record for every CDR3 protein. The sample contains approximately 97,000 distinct CDR3 sequences, under 40% of which appear only once. This clonotype was seen at least ten times. Its antigen is unknown. The material sequenced was naive CD8+ T cells from blood, with Jurkat cell RNA spiked in. The subset was: FACS-sorted CD8+CD4-CCR7+CD45RA+ naive T cells. This TCR came from a human donor in good health. Some libraries in this study had Jurkat cell RNA spiked in. The chain uses TRBV29-1 and TRBJ2-5, with a possible D match to TRBD1 (6 bases). In nucleotides, the CDR3 is TGCAGCGTTGAAGATCCCAGGGGCTGGCAAGAGACCCAGTACTTC. This sequence encodes CSVEDPRGWQETQYF.